What follows are 31 T cell receptor beta chains derived from one specimen sequenced in a study of OX40 agonist ivuxolimab in advanced cancers. Produced via immunoSEQ multiplex PCR; TCRdb's table is partial and in-frame only. The sample has over 25,000 clones, 85% seen once. This specimen consisted of CD4+ or CD8+ T cells sorted from blood, obtained in a trial of the OX40 agonist ivuxolimab. The receptors shown here come from an adult with an advanced solid tumor such as melanoma, head and neck, liver or kidney cancer.

V gene TRBV13 combines with J gene TRBJ2-7; 12 bases are shared with TRBD2. V was pared by 5 bases and J by 5 bases, with 7 bases of the junction left unmatched. This CDR3 has 15 amino acids. Germline V gives CDR1 PRHDT, CDR2 FYEKMQ (reference sequence). The CDR3 is CASSLETSGGNEQYF. The CDR3, as DNA: TGTGCCAGCAGCCTAGAGACTAGCGGGGGTAACGAGCAGTACTTC.

V and J are TRBV7-9 and TRBJ2-7; D gene uncertain. CDR3 length: 13 residues. V lost 0 bases and J lost 3, with 6 bases in between. Germline CDR1 SEHNR, CDR2 FQNEAQ (reference sequence). CDR3 sequence (DNA): TGTGCCAGCAGCTTAGCGGGCAACTACGAGCAGTACTTC. Protein sequence: CASSLAGNYEQYF.

J is TRBJ2-1 and V is TRBV5-5; no clear D gene. The germline V gene has CDR1 SGHKS and CDR2 YYEKEE (reference sequence). Trimming cost V 0 bases and J 3 bases, with 13 bases left between them. This CDR3 is 16 amino acids long. The CDR3 region is CASSLVGRVNYNEQFF. The CDR3 DNA reads as TGTGCCAGCAGCTTGGTGGGCAGAGTCAACTACAATGAGCAGTTCTTC.

The chain has TRBV4-3 and TRBJ2-3; D is undetermined. The CDR3 has 13 amino acids. Germline V gives CDR1 LGHNA, CDR2 YSLEER. Trimming stripped 1 base from V and 5 bases from J, with 7 bases between. Here the CDR3 reads CASSQVLEDTQYF. The CDR3 region has the DNA TGCGCCAGCAGCCAAGTATTAGAAGATACGCAGTATTTT.

This clone was seen a few times. This chain uses TRBV9 with TRBJ2-5, with D perhaps matching TRBD2 (6 bases). The germline V and J ends were trimmed by 0 bases and 5 bases, with 20 bases remaining between them. CDR3 size: 17 residues. Per germline, CDR1 SGDLS and CDR2 YYNGEE. CDR3: CASSVGREAEWTETQYF. CDR3 bases: TGTGCCAGCAGCGTAGGAAGGGAGGCAGAATGGACGGAGACCCAGTACTTC.

This chain joins TRBV27 and TRBJ2-3; the match to TRBD1 covers 7 bases. This CDR3 has 17 residues. Germline V gene sequence: CDR1 MNHEY, CDR2 SMNVEV (reference sequence). J gave up 2 bases and V 3 bases, and 11 bases lay outside the gene matches. CDR3 DNA: TGTGCCAGCAGTTTTGGGGTTAGGGGGCGATACACAGATACGCAGTATTTT. Amino acids: CASSFGVRGRYTDTQYF.

The J gene is TRBJ1-1, the V gene TRBV7-9; 7 bases are shared with TRBD1. With V trimmed by 1 base and J by 4 bases, 9 bases remained unmatched. The CDR3 has 16 amino acids. Per germline, CDR1 SEHNR and CDR2 FQNEAQ (reference sequence). This chain's CDR3 is CASSLDLSTGSTEAFF. In DNA, the CDR3 is TGTGCCAGCAGCTTAGATTTGTCGACAGGGTCCACTGAAGCTTTCTTT.

The chain couples TRBV6-4 to TRBJ1-1, with D maybe TRBD1 (5 bases). CDR1 MRHNA and CDR2 SNTAGT come from the germline V gene. The CDR3 consists of 16 residues. Trimming took off 6 bases at V and 1 base at J, with 18 bases between the two ends. CDR3: CASSPSGGRANTEAFF. The DNA of the CDR3 is TGTGCCAGCAGCCCTTCCGGGGGTCGGGCGAACACTGAAGCTTTCTTT.

The gene calls are TRBV7-9 and TRBJ2-7; the D is unclear. Per the germline V gene, CDR1 is SEHNR and CDR2 is FQNEAQ (reference sequence). The germline V and J ends were trimmed by 1 base and 7 bases, with 8 bases remaining between them. The CDR3 spans 12 residues. As DNA, the CDR3 is TGTGCCAGCAGCTTAGTAGGCAGAGAGCAGTACTTC. Translated: CASSLVGREQYF.

This sequence joins TRBV7-8 and TRBJ2-7, with D perhaps TRBD2 (7 bases). The CDR3 has 15 amino acids. CDR1 is SGHVS and CDR2 is FQNEAQ in the germline V gene. V lost 0 bases, J lost 4 bases, and 13 bases lay in between. CDR3 sequence: CASSLAVAGAYEQYF. CDR3 bases: TGTGCCAGCAGCTTAGCGGTCGCGGGGGCGTACGAGCAGTACTTC.

This clone was seen a single time. The V call is TRBV9, the J call TRBJ2-7, with D tentatively TRBD1 (7 bases). This CDR3 spans 15 amino acids. Germline assignment: CDR1 SGDLS and CDR2 YYNGEE. Trimming took off 0 bases at V and 1 base at J, with 11 bases between the two ends. Here the CDR3 DNA reads TGTGCCAGCAGCGTAGGGGCAGGGGGGTCCTACGAGCAGTACTTC. Translating it yields CASSVGAGGSYEQYF.

This clone appeared a few times. V usage is TRBV18 and J usage is TRBJ1-5, with D perhaps TRBD1 (5 bases). The CDR3 runs to 16 residues. Trimming took 3 bases from V and 4 from J, leaving 16 bases between them. From germline, CDR1 is KGHSH and CDR2 LQKENI. The CDR3, as DNA: TGTGCCAGCTCACCTATCCCCATCGGGGGAAATCAGCCCCAGCATTTT. As protein: CASSPIPIGGNQPQHF. The full variable domain, its missing parts supplied by reference TRBV18 and TRBJ1-5, is NAGVMQNPRHLVRRRGQEARLRCSPMKGHSHVYWYRQLPEEGLKFMVYLQKENIIDESGMPKERFSAEFPKEGPSILRIQQVVRGDSAAYFCASSPIPIGGNQPQHFGDGTRLSIL.

The genes are TRBV2 and TRBJ2-7; D is unresolved. Germline values: CDR1 SNHLY, CDR2 FYNNEI. Trimming removed 6 bases at V and 7 bases at J, with 16 bases between. The CDR3 spans 13 residues. The CDR3 here is CASRTGWASEQYF. The CDR3 bases are TGTGCCAGCAGGACCGGGTGGGCGTCTGAGCAGTACTTC.

The rearrangement joins TRBV10-1 to TRBJ1-1, with 8 bases fitting TRBD1. V shed 4 bases and J 3 bases; nucleotides not matched to a gene: 7. The CDR3 contains 15 residues. Per the germline V gene, CDR1 is WNHNN and CDR2 is SYGVQD (reference sequence). CDR3 protein: CASSASGTGYTEAFF. CDR3 nucleotide sequence: TGCGCCAGCAGTGCCTCCGGGACAGGCTACACTGAAGCTTTCTTT.

The chain has TRBV18 and TRBJ2-1, with TRBD2 matching over 10 bases. The CDR3 consists of 17 residues. Unmatched junction bases numbered 13, after V lost 3 bases and J lost 8 bases. Germline CDR1 reads KGHSH; CDR2 reads LQKENI. The CDR3 here is CASSPSVAGGPSHEQFF. In nucleotides, the CDR3 is TGTGCCAGCTCACCGTCAGTAGCGGGGGGCCCCTCTCATGAGCAGTTCTTC.

The chain recombines TRBV4-1 with TRBJ1-4; TRBD1 matches at 9 bases. The V gene's germline CDR1 is MGHRA and CDR2 YSYEKL. This CDR3 contains 17 residues. The trim removed 1 base at V and 4 bases at J, leaving 7 bases unmatched. The CDR3 is CASSQGGTGSFNEKLFF. The CDR3 nucleotides are TGCGCCAGCAGCCAAGGGGGGACAGGGTCCTTTAATGAAAAACTGTTTTTT.

V is TRBV19 and J is TRBJ2-7, with TRBD1 matching over 7 bases. Germline CDR1 reads LNHDA; CDR2 reads SQIVND (reference sequence). The trim removed 1 base at V and 2 bases at J, leaving 2 bases unmatched. CDR3 size: 14 residues. This CDR3 is CASSIGDRTYEQYF. The CDR3 region has the DNA TGTGCCAGTAGTATAGGGGACAGAACCTACGAGCAGTACTTC.

This sequence joins TRBV19 and TRBJ1-1; 11 nucleotides agree with TRBD1. The CDR3 runs 15 residues. The germline V gene has CDR1 LNHDA and CDR2 SQIVND (reference sequence). J gave up 5 bases and V 3 bases, and 5 bases lay outside the gene matches. The CDR3 region has the DNA TGTGCCAGTAGTATGGGACAGGGGGGGCGAACTGAAGCTTTCTTT. This encodes CASSMGQGGRTEAFF.

V gene TRBV7-9 combines with J gene TRBJ1-1; D is ambiguous. In germline, CDR1 is SEHNR, CDR2 FQNEAQ (reference sequence). The V end lost 1 base, the J end lost 0 bases, and 15 bases lay between the germline ends. The CDR3 contains 17 residues. The CDR3 nucleotides are TGTGCCAGCAGCTTAGGGGCTTTGGGTCCCCTGAACACTGAAGCTTTCTTT. Its translation: CASSLGALGPLNTEAFF.

The J gene is TRBJ2-1, the V gene TRBV10-1, with D possibly being TRBD1 or TRBD2 (5 bases each). Germline assignment: CDR1 WNHNN and CDR2 SYGVQD (reference sequence). Trimming stripped 7 bases from V and 8 bases from J, with 15 bases between. The CDR3 has 13 residues. CDR3: CASTSNWDDEQFF. The DNA for the CDR3 is TGCGCCAGCACCTCGAACTGGGACGATGAGCAGTTCTTC.

This clone was recorded once. The chain carries TRBV6-6 and TRBJ2-7; a possible D gene is TRBD2 (5 bases). Trimming stripped 0 bases from V and 5 bases from J, with 14 bases between. Germline CDR1 is MNHNY and CDR2 is SVGAGI (reference sequence). The CDR3 is made up of 15 amino acids. The CDR3 protein is CASSYSPTGSHEQYF. Here the CDR3 DNA reads TGTGCCAGCAGTTACTCCCCCACGGGGAGCCACGAGCAGTACTTC.

A single count supports this clone. This chain links TRBV4-1 with TRBJ2-5, with 7 bases identical to TRBD1. Germline assignment: CDR1 MGHRA and CDR2 YSYEKL. J was trimmed by 2 bases and V by 0 bases; bases with no gene match: 3. The CDR3 totals 15 residues. CDR3 sequence reads: CASSQDTGQQETQYF. The CDR3 nucleotides are TGCGCCAGCAGCCAAGATACGGGACAGCAAGAGACCCAGTACTTC.

This chain uses TRBV4-1 with TRBJ1-1; 10 bases match TRBD1. The length of the CDR3 is 14 residues. V was pared by 1 base and J by 10 bases, with 6 bases of the junction left unmatched. Germline lookup yields CDR1 MGHRA and CDR2 YSYEKL. CDR3 in amino acids: CASSQAEGQGRAFF. CDR3 coding DNA: TGCGCCAGCAGCCAAGCTGAGGGACAGGGGCGAGCTTTCTTT.

This chain connects TRBV9 to TRBJ2-3, with 8 bases that match TRBD2. Trimming at V came to 3 bases and at J to 5 bases, leaving 11 bases not matched to a gene. The CDR3 loop spans 16 amino acids. Germline V lookup: CDR1 SGDLS, CDR2 YYNGEE. CDR3 loop: CASSDPSGGWGDTQYF. The CDR3 coding sequence is TGTGCCAGCAGCGATCCCAGCGGGGGCTGGGGAGATACGCAGTATTTT.

The chain combines TRBV7-9 with TRBJ1-2, with TRBD1 as a possible D gene (5 bases). From germline, CDR1 is SEHNR and CDR2 FQNEAQ (reference sequence). V gave up 3 bases and J gave up 3 bases, with 17 bases separating them. There are 16 residues in the CDR3. DNA of the CDR3: TGTGCCAGCAGCTTGACGTCCACGGGGGGGGACTATGGCTACACCTTC. Its translation is CASSLTSTGGDYGYTF.

This clone was seen only a few times. V and J are TRBV13 and TRBJ1-6, with D perhaps TRBD1 (5 bases). Per germline, CDR1 PRHDT and CDR2 FYEKMQ (reference sequence). The CDR3 consists of 22 residues. V was shortened by 6 bases and J by 4 bases, with 34 bases between the two germline ends. This CDR3 reads CASSLSFARDMVRDPYNSPLHF. For the CDR3, the DNA is TGTGCCAGCAGTTTATCGTTCGCCAGGGATATGGTTCGGGACCCTTATAATTCACCCCTCCACTTT.

V usage is TRBV2 and J usage is TRBJ1-1, with TRBD1 as a possible D gene (5 bases). Germline loops: CDR1 SNHLY, CDR2 FYNNEI. There are 15 residues in the CDR3. The V end lost 6 bases, the J end lost 5 bases, and 19 bases lay between the germline ends. CDR3 amino acids: CASRVQTAGYTEAFF. The CDR3 DNA reads TGTGCCAGCAGAGTTCAGACAGCTGGCTATACTGAAGCTTTCTTT.

This clone was recorded a few times. This chain uses TRBV6-5 with TRBJ1-2; 7 positions match TRBD1. The germline V gene has CDR1 MNHEY and CDR2 SVGAGI. CDR3 length: 14 amino acids. Trimming cost V 0 bases and J 4 bases; bases outside gene matches: 2. In DNA form, the CDR3 reads TGTGCCAGCAGTTACTCGGGGACAGCCTATGGCTACACCTTC. It yields the protein CASSYSGTAYGYTF.

The count of this clone is one. The chain employs TRBV4-3 and TRBJ1-1; a weak D match, TRBD1 (6 bases). Trimming left V 6 bases short and J 4 bases short, with 18 bases between. The CDR3 has 15 amino acids. Germline V gives CDR1 LGHNA, CDR2 YSLEER. CDR3 sequence: CASSQSRGGATEAFF. The CDR3 DNA is TGCGCCAGCAGTCAGTCCCGAGGGGGGGCCACTGAAGCTTTCTTT.

V is TRBV19 and J is TRBJ1-5; 8 nucleotides line up with TRBD1. CDR1 and CDR2 (germline): LNHDA, SQIVND (reference sequence). This CDR3 contains 16 residues. The V segment lost 6 bases and the J segment 1 base; nucleotides outside the gene matches: 8. In nucleotides, the CDR3 is TGTGCCAGTAGCTGGGACAGGCTAACAAGCAATCAGCCCCAGCATTTT. The encoded protein is CASSWDRLTSNQPQHF.

This clone was seen a handful of times. The chain is built from TRBV6-5 and TRBJ1-6, with 8 bases matching TRBD1. Unmatched junction bases numbered 4, after V lost 5 bases and J lost 4 bases. CDR3 size: 15 residues. CDR1 is MNHEY, CDR2 SVGAGI, per germline. CDR3 nucleotide sequence: TGTGCCAGCAGTAACCAGGGGGCATATAATTCACCCCTCCACTTT. As protein: CASSNQGAYNSPLHF.